This entry lists 32 T cell receptor beta chains sequenced from one sample in a study of shared clonotypes between healthy human individuals. Sequencing used immunoSEQ multiplex PCR; TCRdb keeps in-frame clones, though not all of them. The sample shows over 850,000 clones, 78% of them seen only once. Sequencing was performed on memory CD4+ T cells from PBMCs. Specified subset: CD45RA-negative fraction. These receptors originate from a man in his late teens or twenties in good health. Some clones in this sample may be carry-over from other donors' samples.

V gene TRBV28 combines with J gene TRBJ2-4, with 12 bases lining up with TRBD2. Germline V lookup: CDR1 MDHEN, CDR2 SYDVKM. The CDR3 totals 14 residues. The V segment lost 6 bases and the J segment 8 bases; nucleotides outside the gene matches: 5. The CDR3 nucleotides read TGTGCCAGCAGGCATCTAGCGGGAGGGCACATTCAGTACTTC. Its translation: CASRHLAGGHIQYF.

This chain uses TRBV28 with TRBJ2-7; TRBD2 agrees at 14 bases. Germline loops: CDR1 MDHEN, CDR2 SYDVKM. The V segment lost 5 bases and the J segment 6 bases; nucleotides outside the gene matches: 3. CDR3 length equals 14 residues. The CDR3 sequence: CASSPGLAGAEQYF. As DNA, the CDR3 is TGTGCCAGCAGTCCGGGACTAGCGGGAGCCGAGCAGTACTTC.

Remarks on this clone: In the same sample, other DNA sequences code for this CDR3. This chain joins TRBV20-1 and TRBJ2-7, with TRBD1 matching 7 bases. V was clipped by 4 bases and J by 3 bases; unmatched bases: 0. The CDR3 contains 11 residues. Germline assignment: CDR1 DFQATT and CDR2 SNEGSKA (reference sequence). The CDR3 is CSATGGYEQYF. The CDR3, as DNA: TGCAGTGCTACAGGGGGCTACGAGCAGTACTTC.

The chain combines TRBV30 with TRBJ1-3; D is perhaps TRBD1 (5 bases). The CDR3 contains 15 residues. Per germline, CDR1 GTSNPN and CDR2 SVGIG (reference sequence). The germline V and J ends were trimmed by 0 bases and 9 bases, with 18 bases remaining between them. The CDR3 is CAWSVAGARAVTIYF. CDR3 in DNA: TGTGCCTGGAGTGTAGCTGGGGCCAGGGCGGTCACCATATATTTT.

The CDR3 DNA reads TGTGCCAGCAGCTCGCCACTGCGTGGCTACACCTTC. Residues: CASSSPLRGYTF. The chain employs TRBV5-6 and TRBJ1-2; no reliable D call. Between the trimmed V and J ends, which lost 3 bases and 7 bases, there was a span of 10 bases. Germline CDR1 reads SGHDT; CDR2 reads YYEEEE. The CDR3 sequence is 12 residues long.

As concerns this clone: Distinct nucleotide sequences in the sample also encode this CDR3. The genes are TRBV7-3 and TRBJ2-2; no clear D. With 4 bases removed from V and 3 bases from J, the gap between germline ends came to 3 bases. Germline lookup yields CDR1 SGHTA and CDR2 FQGTGA. CDR3 length: 12 amino acids. The CDR3 DNA follows: TGTGCCAGCAGCTCCGACACCGGGGAGCTGTTTTTT. This translates into CASSSDTGELFF.

Comment on this clone: Different DNA sequences within this sample yield the same CDR3. The CDR3 DNA follows: TGCGCCAGCAGCTTGGGACTAGCGGGAGTCACCGGGGAGCTGTTTTTT. Residues: CASSLGLAGVTGELFF. V usage is TRBV5-1 and J usage is TRBJ2-2; 12 nucleotides line up with TRBD2. Germline lookup yields CDR1 SGHRS and CDR2 YFSETQ. The CDR3 covers 16 residues. V shed 0 bases and J 4 bases; nucleotides not matched to a gene: 1.

This clone has a handful of counts. The same CDR3 is also encoded by other DNA sequences in this sample. The chain is built from TRBV28 and TRBJ1-1; D is unresolved. V dropped 4 bases and J dropped 1 base, with 10 bases sitting between them. The CDR3 sequence is 14 residues long. Germline CDR1 is MDHEN and CDR2 is SYDVKM. The DNA of the CDR3 is TGTGCCAGCAGTTCCCCAGGTCAGAACACTGAAGCTTTCTTT. Protein sequence: CASSSPGQNTEAFF.

The chain has TRBV19 and TRBJ2-7, with no clear D. The CDR3 has 16 amino acids. Trimming stripped 5 bases from V and 3 bases from J, with 20 bases between. Germline V gene data show CDR1 as LNHDA and CDR2 as SQIVND (reference sequence). CDR3 region: CASSDWVSGIDYEQYF. The CDR3 DNA is TGTGCCAGTAGTGATTGGGTTAGTGGCATCGACTACGAGCAGTACTTC.

This clone was seen just once. The chain links TRBV6-1 to TRBJ1-1; no firm D call. This CDR3 has 11 residues. V gave up 3 bases and J gave up 8 bases, with 7 bases separating them. Per germline, CDR1 MNHNS and CDR2 SASEGT. The CDR3 region is CASSDIVEAFF. The CDR3 nucleotides read TGTGCCAGCAGTGACATTGTAGAAGCTTTCTTT.

The chain links TRBV18 to TRBJ1-2, with 7 bases aligning to TRBD1. Germline CDR1 reads KGHSH; CDR2 reads LQKENI. CDR3 length: 16 amino acids. With 6 bases clipped from V and 2 bases from J, the junction kept 12 bases outside the gene matches. CDR3 bases: TGTGCCAGCTCCCCCGTCACAGGGGCCTCGAACTATGGCTACACCTTC. Amino acid sequence: CASSPVTGASNYGYTF. The variable domain in full, with the rest retrieved from reference TRBV18 and TRBJ1-2, is NAGVMQNPRHLVRRRGQEARLRCSPMKGHSHVYWYRQLPEEGLKFMVYLQKENIIDESGMPKERFSAEFPKEGPSILRIQQVVRGDSAAYFCASSPVTGASNYGYTFGSGTRLTVV.

The chain couples TRBV7-3 to TRBJ1-1; D call uncertain. The germline CDR1 and CDR2 sequences are SGHTA and FQGTGA. The V end lost 5 bases, the J end lost 1 base, and 8 bases lay between the germline ends. This CDR3 has 13 residues. The CDR3 sequence: CASSMKGNTEAFF. CDR3 DNA sequence: TGTGCCAGCAGCATGAAGGGGAACACTGAAGCTTTCTTT.

About this clone itself: Possible read error: a much larger clone is one base away. The V gene is TRBV30, the J gene TRBJ2-7, with 9 bases lining up with TRBD1. The CDR3 contains 13 residues. Germline V lookup: CDR1 GTSNPN, CDR2 SVGIG (reference sequence). The CDR3 region has the DNA TGTGCCAGGAGGAGGACAGGGGCGGGTGAGCAGTACTTC. Translation gives CARRRTGAGEQYF.

The J gene is TRBJ2-5, the V gene TRBV19; D perhaps matches TRBD1 (5 bases). The CDR3 loop spans 16 amino acids. Per germline, CDR1 LNHDA and CDR2 SQIVND (reference sequence). V lost 2 bases and J lost 0, with 13 bases in between. The CDR3 sequence: CASSIPGLGDQETQYF. The CDR3 bases are TGTGCCAGTAGTATACCCGGGCTAGGGGACCAAGAGACCCAGTACTTC.

With respect to this clone: Additional DNA sequences in this sample encode the identical CDR3. The V gene is TRBV9, the J gene TRBJ2-7, with 13 bases aligning to TRBD2. Germline lookup yields CDR1 SGDLS and CDR2 YYNGEE. The CDR3 runs 16 residues. The V and J ends lost 2 bases and 1 base, in that order; junction bases with no gene match: 3. The CDR3 region has the DNA TGTGCCAGCAGCGTGGGGACTAGCGGGGCTTCCTACGAGCAGTACTTC. It translates to CASSVGTSGASYEQYF. The full variable domain, completed using reference TRBV9 and TRBJ2-7, is DSGVTQTPKHLITATGQRVTLRCSPRSGDLSVYWYQQSLDQGLQFLIQYYNGEERAKGNILERFSAQQFPDLHSELNLSSLELGDSALYFCASSVGTSGASYEQYFGPGTRLTVT.

The J gene is TRBJ2-1, the V gene TRBV4-1; no definite D call. Germline CDR1 is MGHRA and CDR2 is YSYEKL. CDR3 length: 15 amino acids. V lost 3 bases, J lost 5 bases, and 14 bases lay in between. The CDR3 reads CASSHAYGQNNEQFF. The CDR3, as DNA: TGCGCCAGCAGCCACGCCTATGGGCAAAACAATGAGCAGTTCTTC.

In DNA form, the CDR3 reads TGTGCCAGCAGCTCAGAGCTTAGACAGAGCAATCAGCCCCAGCATTTT. Translated, it gives CASSSELRQSNQPQHF. The rearrangement uses TRBV7-2 and TRBJ1-5; the D gene is possibly TRBD1 (5 bases). This CDR3 spans 16 amino acids. Trimming pared 4 bases from V and 1 base from J, leaving 14 bases between. Germline V gives CDR1 SGHTA, CDR2 FQGNSA.

This clone was found once. The same CDR3 also results from other DNA sequences found in this sample. The chain joins TRBV7-9 to TRBJ2-7; perhaps TRBD1 as D (6 bases). The CDR3 runs to 14 residues. Germline V gene sequence: CDR1 SEHNR, CDR2 FQNEAQ (reference sequence). Trimming stripped 5 bases from V and 2 bases from J, with 13 bases between. The CDR3 DNA follows: TGTGCCAGCAGCCCAAGGACAGACCCCTACGAGCAGTACTTC. Protein sequence: CASSPRTDPYEQYF. The variable domain in full, with the rest retrieved from reference TRBV7-9 and TRBJ2-7, is DTGVSQNPRHKITKRGQNVTFRCDPISEHNRLYWYRQTLGQGPEFLTYFQNEAQLEKSRLLSDRFSAERPKGSFSTLEIQRTEQGDSAMYLCASSPRTDPYEQYFGPGTRLTVT.

On this clone: This may come from a read error, since a much larger clone is one base off. The chain couples TRBV28 to TRBJ1-1; 9 nucleotides align to TRBD1. Germline V CDR1 and CDR2: MDHEN, SYDVKM. CDR3 size: 13 residues. The DNA for the CDR3 is TGTGCCAGCAGCCTGGGACAGGGTACTGAAGCTATCTTT. Its translation is CASSLGQGTEAIF. The variable domain in full, completed from reference TRBV28 and TRBJ1-1, reads DVKVTQSSRYLVKRTGEKVFLECVQDMDHENMFWYRQDPGLGLRLIYFSYDVKMKEKGDIPEGYSVSREKKERFSLILESASTNQTSMYLCASSLGQGTEAIFGQGTRLTVV.

The chain recombines TRBV2 with TRBJ1-4, with D possibly matching TRBD1 (6 bases). Germline V gives CDR1 SNHLY, CDR2 FYNNEI. The CDR3 runs 15 residues. Trimming cost V 4 bases and J 0 bases, with 9 bases left between them. The CDR3, as DNA: TGTGCCAGCAGTGGATCAGGGGCAACTAATGAAAAACTGTTTTTT. It is translated as CASSGSGATNEKLFF.

The chain links TRBV19 to TRBJ1-2; TRBD1 matches 7 bases. The CDR3 is made up of 15 amino acids. With 5 bases clipped from V and 2 bases from J, the junction kept 8 bases outside the gene matches. The germline gives CDR1 LNHDA, CDR2 SQIVND (reference sequence). The CDR3 sequence: CASSLQGQLNYGYTF. The CDR3 DNA sequence: TGTGCCAGTAGTCTACAGGGGCAATTAAACTATGGCTACACCTTC.

V usage is TRBV14 and J usage is TRBJ2-7, with TRBD2 matching over 9 bases. Germline V gives CDR1 SGHDN, CDR2 FVKESK. The CDR3 contains 16 residues. J gave up 5 bases and V 1 base, and 9 bases lay outside the gene matches. The CDR3: CASSQVSGTSRHEQYF. In nucleotides, the CDR3 is TGTGCCAGCAGCCAAGTATCCGGGACTAGCAGGCACGAGCAGTACTTC.

The rearrangement links TRBV6-1 to TRBJ1-1; no definite D call. Germline V lookup: CDR1 MNHNS, CDR2 SASEGT. Trimming shortened V by 6 bases and J by 3 bases, and 11 bases separated the two germline ends. The CDR3 length is 13 residues. The CDR3 nucleotides are TGTGCCAGCAGATTGACTCTCGACACTGAAGCTTTCTTT. This codes for CASRLTLDTEAFF.

This chain links TRBV6-5 with TRBJ1-2; D is uncertain. The CDR3 spans 15 residues. Germline V gene data show CDR1 as MNHEY and CDR2 as SVGAGI. Between the trimmed V and J ends, which lost 5 bases and 0 bases, there was a span of 13 bases. As DNA, the CDR3 is TGTGCCAGCAGTCCGTCGACACTCGCTAACTATGGCTACACCTTC. Its protein is CASSPSTLANYGYTF.

The CDR3 nucleotides read TGTGCCAGCAGCCGCACCAGCGGGAGGATCACAGATACGCAGTATTTT. The encoded protein is CASSRTSGRITDTQYF. The gene calls are TRBV7-2 and TRBJ2-3; TRBD2 agrees at 9 bases. The germline V gene has CDR1 SGHTA and CDR2 FQGNSA. This CDR3 spans 16 amino acids. J was trimmed by 2 bases and V by 5 bases; bases with no gene match: 8.

This clone was detected only a few times. The sample has other DNA sequences that encode this CDR3 too. V and J are TRBV5-1 and TRBJ1-2, with unresolved D. V gave up 1 base and J gave up 2 bases, with 6 bases separating them. This CDR3 has 13 residues. Per germline, CDR1 SGHRS and CDR2 YFSETQ. CDR3: CASSLLGNYGYTF. The CDR3 DNA follows: TGCGCCAGCAGCTTGCTAGGAAACTATGGCTACACCTTC.

This clone was counted once. This chain links TRBV7-9 with TRBJ2-3; 9 bases line up with TRBD2. After removal of 5 bases from V and 13 bases from J, the junction contained 7 bases not matched to a gene. The CDR3 is made up of 12 amino acids. Germline CDR1 and CDR2: SEHNR and FQNEAQ (reference sequence). The CDR3: CASSPTSGTKYF. The CDR3, as DNA: TGTGCCAGCAGCCCGACTAGCGGTACTAAGTATTTT.

Details on this clone: At the DNA level, this CDR3 is encoded by other sequences in the same sample as well. This chain connects TRBV5-1 to TRBJ2-2, with D uncertain. Germline V lookup: CDR1 SGHRS, CDR2 YFSETQ. Trimming took off 4 bases at V and 3 bases at J, with 4 bases between the two ends. The CDR3 is 12 residues long. The CDR3 loop reads CASSRDTGELFF. The CDR3 DNA reads as TGCGCCAGCAGCCGAGACACCGGGGAGCTGTTTTTT. Complete variable domain (other parts from reference TRBV5-1 and TRBJ2-2): KAGVTQTPRYLIKTRGQQVTLSCSPISGHRSVSWYQQTPGQGLQFLFEYFSETQRNKGNFPGRFSGRQFSNSRSEMNVSTLELGDSALYLCASSRDTGELFFGEGSRLTVL.

The chain joins TRBV4-2 to TRBJ2-3, with 7 positions matching TRBD2. The CDR3 is made up of 17 amino acids. V lost 1 base and J lost 4; bases outside the gene matches: 11. Germline-derived CDR1 and CDR2 are LGHNA and YNFKEQ. In DNA form, the CDR3 reads TGTGCCAGCAGCCAAGCGACTAGCTCGGGAGTGGCAGATACGCAGTATTTT. Encoded protein: CASSQATSSGVADTQYF.

In regard to this clone: In the same sample, other DNA sequences code for this CDR3. V gene TRBV28 combines with J gene TRBJ2-1; D is uncertain. Deletions cut 3 bases from V and 7 bases from J, with 4 bases between. Germline V CDR1 and CDR2: MDHEN, SYDVKM. The CDR3 is 11 residues long. CDR3 bases: TGTGCCAGCAGTTTGAGGAATGAGCAGTTCTTC. Protein product: CASSLRNEQFF.

CDR3 residues: CASSFVDQETQYF. CDR3 in DNA: TGTGCCAGCAGCTTCGTAGACCAAGAGACCCAGTACTTC. The rearrangement uses TRBV7-2 and TRBJ2-5; D remains unclear. The CDR3 is 13 residues long. Trimming left V 3 bases short and J 0 bases short, with 5 bases between. CDR1 and CDR2 from the germline V gene are SGHTA and FQGNSA.

The CDR3 sequence is CASSPRTGVTEAFF. CDR3 DNA: TGTGCCAGTAGTCCTAGGACAGGGGTCACTGAAGCTTTCTTT. The chain recombines TRBV19 with TRBJ1-1, with 9 nucleotides matching TRBD1. The germline V gene has CDR1 LNHDA and CDR2 SQIVND (reference sequence). This CDR3 region has 14 residues. With 5 bases clipped from V and 4 bases from J, the junction kept 5 bases outside the gene matches. The whole variable domain, filled in from reference TRBV19 and TRBJ1-1, reads DGGITQSPKYLFRKEGQNVTLSCEQNLNHDAMYWYRQDPGQGLRLIYYSQIVNDFQKGDIAEGYSVSREKKESFPLTVTSAQKNPTAFYLCASSPRTGVTEAFFGQGTRLTVV.